A selection of T cell receptor beta chains follows, all from one sample in a study of blood T cells in healthy people across ages. TCRdb processed the 5' RACE reads anew with MiXCR; each CDR3 protein has one entry. Found here are 650,000 to 900,000 distinct CDR3 sequences, approximately 59% of them singletons; the top ten hold around 30%. The sequenced material came from blood. All receptors derive from a man aged 25 to 40 in good health. The CDR3 runs from the conserved cysteine through the conserved F or W. D genes are given only for firm matches. Size is omitted from some rows. Given values are once, few, many or a class for expanded clones.

d_call,clone_size,v_call,j_call,cdr3_nt,cdr3_aa
TRBD2,few,TRBV6-6,TRBJ2-2,TGTGCCAGCAGTACGGGGGGCACCGGGGAGCTGTTTTTT,CASSTGGTGELFF
-,few,TRBV7-2,TRBJ2-5,TGTGCCAGCAGCCCCGGTGTGGGGGAGACCCAGTACTTC,CASSPGVGETQYF
-,-,TRBV20-1,TRBJ2-3,TGCAGTGCGCCGGGAGTCTCACCCGCAGATACGCAGTATTTT,CSAPGVSPADTQYF
-,-,TRBV18,TRBJ1-6,TGTGCCAGCTCACCGAATGGCCGGGTAGGAGATTCACCCCCCCACTTT,CASSPNGRVGDSPPHF
TRBD2,-,TRBV20-1,TRBJ2-1,TGCAGTGCTAGAGATGGACTAGCGGGGGGGCAAAATGAGCAGTTCTTC,CSARDGLAGGQNEQFF
TRBD2,many,TRBV7-2,TRBJ2-7,TGTGCCAGCAGCAGATTAGCGGGGGGGAACTCCTACGAGCAGTACTTC,CASSRLAGGNSYEQYF
TRBD2,-,TRBV7-2,TRBJ2-5,TGTGCCAGCAGCCCTAGAGGGAGCGGGGGCTTCCAAGAGACTCAGTACTTC,CASSPRGSGGFQETQYF
-,-,TRBV30,TRBJ2-4,TGTGCCTGGAGGAGACACGAGGTATTAAACATTCAGTACTTC,CAWRRHEVLNIQYF
TRBD2,-,TRBV7-2,TRBJ2-5,TGTGCCAGCAGATCTAGCACGGGGGGGGAGACCCAGTACTTC,CASRSSTGGETQYF
-,few,TRBV12-3/TRBV12-4,TRBJ1-4,TGTGCCAGCAGTCCCGGGACGGCTAATGAAAAACTGTTTTTT,CASSPGTANEKLFF
-,-,TRBV29-1,TRBJ2-6,TGCAGCGTCCACACTGGGGCCAACGTCCTGACTTTC,CSVHTGANVLTF
-,-,TRBV4-1,TRBJ2-1,TGCGCCAGCAGCCAAGGGTTCCCCAATGAGCAGTTCTTC,CASSQGFPNEQFF
TRBD1,-,TRBV5-1,TRBJ2-5,TGCGCCAGCAGCGGTGACAGGGAGCAGTACTTC,CASSGDREQYF
TRBD2,-,TRBV10-3,TRBJ2-1,TGTGCCATCAGAACTAGCGGGGGGAGTTCTGGCAATGAGCAGTTCTTC,CAIRTSGGSSGNEQFF
-,-,TRBV7-2,TRBJ1-2,TGTGCCAGCAGCCTCGACGTAGACTATGGCTACACCTTC,CASSLDVDYGYTF
TRBD1,-,TRBV9,TRBJ2-1,TGTGCCGGCAGCGCTACCGGACAGGACAATGAGCAGTTCTTC,CAGSATGQDNEQFF
TRBD2,-,TRBV6-2/TRBV6-3,TRBJ2-4,TGTGCCAGCAGGTGGAGCGGGGGGAGGAATGAGCAGTACTTC,CASRWSGGRNEQYF
TRBD2,few,TRBV7-2,TRBJ2-6,TGTGCCAGCAGCTTAGTGGGAACTAGCGGGTCTGGGGCCAACGTCCTGACTTTC,CASSLVGTSGSGANVLTF
TRBD1,-,TRBV30,TRBJ1-5,TGTGCCTGGAAAATCCGGGACAGGGTGGGTCAGCCCCAGCATTTT,CAWKIRDRVGQPQHF
-,few,TRBV11-1,TRBJ2-2,TGTGCCAGCAGCTTGGCTTCGAACACCGGGGAGCTGTTTTTT,CASSLASNTGELFF
-,-,TRBV10-3,TRBJ2-3,TGTGCCATCAGTGAGCTCCACCTCGGACCTACTAGCACAGATACGCAGTATTTT,CAISELHLGPTSTDTQYF
-,-,TRBV6-5,TRBJ2-6,TGTGCCAGCAGTTACGGTCGTTCCGGGGCCAACGTCCTGACTTTC,CASSYGRSGANVLTF
TRBD1,few,TRBV12-3/TRBV12-4,TRBJ1-1,TGTGCCAGCAGTCTCCAGGGACAGGGGGGTCCTGAAGCTTTCTTT,CASSLQGQGGPEAFF
-,many,TRBV7-9,TRBJ1-6,TGTGCCAGCAGCTTAGAGGGAAATAATTCACCCCTCCACTTT,CASSLEGNNSPLHF
-,-,TRBV7-2,TRBJ2-1,TGTGCCAGCAGCTTAGAAAGGCTGAACAATGAGCAGTTCTTC,CASSLERLNNEQFF
-,-,TRBV4-2,TRBJ2-2,TGTGCCAGCAGCCAAGATTTGGGGGGTTCCACCGGGGAGCTGTTTTTT,CASSQDLGGSTGELFF
-,-,TRBV6-6,TRBJ2-3,TGTGCCAGCAGTTACTCGAAGAGCTTTTTTAGCACAGATACGCAGTATTTT,CASSYSKSFFSTDTQYF
-,-,TRBV27,TRBJ2-1,TGTGCCAGCAGACAGGGTTTTGGTAGGGCAGAGCAGTTCTTC,CASRQGFGRAEQFF
-,-,TRBV7-9,TRBJ2-7,TGTGCCAGCGTGGGGGAGAGCTCCTACGAGCAGTACTTC,CASVGESSYEQYF
TRBD2,once,TRBV27,TRBJ2-7,TGTGCCATAGGATTATCGGGGGGGCCCTACGAGCAGTACTTC,CAIGLSGGPYEQYF
TRBD1,-,TRBV15,TRBJ2-6,TGTGCCACCACGGAAACAGGGGAAGGGGCCAACGTCCTGACTTTC,CATTETGEGANVLTF
TRBD1,-,TRBV4-3,TRBJ1-1,TGCGCCAGCAGCCGCGGGACAGGGGTTATGAACACTGAAGCTTTCTTT,CASSRGTGVMNTEAFF
TRBD2,-,TRBV2,TRBJ2-1,TGTGCCAGCGGGGACCCCGGGGGGGCCGGAGAGCAGTTCTTC,CASGDPGGAGEQFF
-,few,TRBV2,TRBJ1-4,TGTGCCAGTCTATTGAGGGACCCCTCAAATGAAAAACTGTTTTTT,CASLLRDPSNEKLFF
-,-,TRBV6-1,TRBJ2-7,TGTGCCAGCAGTGACCCCGGGCCAGCCTCCTACGAGCAGTACTTC,CASSDPGPASYEQYF
TRBD2,-,TRBV4-3,TRBJ2-3,TGCGCCAGTAGCCAACAGACGAGCGGGGGGGATACGCAGTATTTT,CASSQQTSGGDTQYF
-,few,TRBV2,TRBJ1-6,TGTGCCAGCACGGACTCCTATAATTCACCCCTCCACTTT,CASTDSYNSPLHF
-,-,TRBV25-1,TRBJ2-1,TGTGCCAGCTCGACAGGGGAGGGGGGGGCCTACAATGAGCAGTTCTTC,CASSTGEGGAYNEQFF
-,-,TRBV29-1,TRBJ2-3,TGCAGCGTTGTTGGGGGGGCGAGGGATACGCAGTATTTT,CSVVGGARDTQYF
TRBD2,-,TRBV9,TRBJ2-1,TGTGCCAGCAGCGCAAGAGCGGGGGGGCCGTATGAGCAGTTCTTC,CASSARAGGPYEQFF
-,-,TRBV28,TRBJ1-2,TGTGCCAGCTCCAGTTCCGGCTACACCTTC,CASSSSGYTF
-,-,TRBV29-1,TRBJ1-1,TGCAGCGTTCGAGGCGGGGGCAGGGAAGCTTTCTTT,CSVRGGGREAFF
-,-,TRBV2,TRBJ2-4,TGTGCCAGCGTACGGGATGGGAACATTCAGTACTTC,CASVRDGNIQYF
-,-,TRBV12-3/TRBV12-4,TRBJ2-3,TGTGCCAGCAGACGACCCGCAGATACGCAGTATTTT,CASRRPADTQYF
-,-,TRBV3-1,TRBJ2-7,TGTGCCAGCAGCCAAGGGCTAGGAGACTCCTACGAGCAGTACTTC,CASSQGLGDSYEQYF
TRBD1,-,TRBV30,TRBJ2-7,TGTGCCTGGACCGGGACAGGGAACTACGAGCAGTACTTC,CAWTGTGNYEQYF
TRBD1,-,TRBV29-1,TRBJ1-2,TGCAGCGTTGAAGATCAGGGCAGGACAGGGGCCGGATTGGTTGGCTACACCTTC,CSVEDQGRTGAGLVGYTF
TRBD2,-,TRBV10-3,TRBJ2-7,TGTGCCATTAGGACTAGCGGGGGTACCTCCTACGAGCAGTACTTC,CAIRTSGGTSYEQYF
-,-,TRBV10-3,TRBJ2-7,TGTGCCATCAGTGGGACGTCCTACTCCTACAATGAGCAGTACTTC,CAISGTSYSYNEQYF
TRBD2,-,TRBV6-2/TRBV6-3,TRBJ2-5,TGTGCCAGCAGTTACTATGGGACTAGAGATTCCAAAGAGACCCAGTACTTC,CASSYYGTRDSKETQYF
TRBD2,-,TRBV7-3,TRBJ2-3,TGTGCCAGCAGCTTAAACCCTAGCGGGGGAGATACGCAGTATTTT,CASSLNPSGGDTQYF
-,-,TRBV9,TRBJ2-7,TGTGCCAGCAGCGCCGGGCCACCTTCCTACGAGCAGTACTTC,CASSAGPPSYEQYF
-,-,TRBV7-8,TRBJ2-7,TGTGCCAGCAGCAATCCGACAGGATTCTACGAGCAGTACTTC,CASSNPTGFYEQYF
TRBD2,-,TRBV29-1,TRBJ2-1,TGCAGCGCCGACAACAGGAGCGGGAGGGACTCCTACAATGAGCAGTTCTTC,CSADNRSGRDSYNEQFF
-,-,TRBV3-1,TRBJ2-2,TGTGCCAGCAGCCCTAGTGAGACCGGGGAGCTGTTTTTT,CASSPSETGELFF
TRBD2,-,TRBV7-2,TRBJ2-3,TGTGCCAGCAGCTTAGGGTCCGGGGGGGCCCCATCTAGCACAGATACGCAGTATTTT,CASSLGSGGAPSSTDTQYF
TRBD2,-,TRBV20-1,TRBJ2-1,TGCAGTGCTCAGAGACTAGCGGGGTATGAGCAGTTCTTC,CSAQRLAGYEQFF